The entry below gives a single T cell receptor (beta chain) sequence along with its context. The target of this receptor is not known. One base away there is no much larger clone; base qualities are not given. The data are from a study of blood T cells in healthy people across ages (dated by TCRdb to the mid-2010s). In terms of the full investigation: In model experiments, template switching captured roughly one uniquely barcoded TCR beta cDNA molecule for every two T cells. Age-related changes in TCR beta repertoire diversity were measured in the study by deep sequencing normalized with unique cDNA molecular identifiers. Four age groups were formed from the donors: young (average 16 years), middle-aged (approximately 42), aged (more than 55) and long-lived (more than 75). To avoid experimental bias, donors of different ages were randomly spread across the sequencing lanes. Two additional independent replicas of 1 million unique cDNA reads from the same blood draw were analyzed for two donors (one aged 18 to 29 and one aged 80 or older). Overall study outcomes, separate from this receptor: Observed TCR beta diversity per million T cells fell roughly linearly with age, and a significant reduction was already apparent by age about 43. Observed TCR beta diversity correlated strongly with the percentage of naive T cells measured by flow cytometry. Estimates of total diversity based on one million sequenced T cells were regarded as lower bounds and as underestimates. Because profiling used bulk unsorted PBMCs, naive and antigen-experienced compartments could not be compared conclusively. The CMV infection status of donors was not known, potentially confounding age-related changes in expanded clonotypes. Compared with the aged group, more naive CD4+ T cells, fewer expanded clones and increased TCR diversity were shown by the long-lived group, suggesting age selection.

The donors were 40 or so Caucasian individuals from Russia, aged roughly 6 to 90 years, who were systemically healthy. Around 9.9 milliliters of peripheral blood were collected from each donor into EDTA-treated Vacutainer tubes. Ficoll-Paque density-gradient centrifugation was used to isolate PBMCs, with at least 7 million per sample. Total RNA was extracted from PBMCs with Trizol reagent, with at least 5.5 micrograms obtained per sample. Naive CD45RAhigh/CD27high T cell percentages were measured by flow cytometry on a PBMC aliquot from every donor. Libraries were prepared through 5' RACE. The instrument given in TCRdb is Illumina HiSeq 2500. The second PCR ran for roughly 7 to 11 cycles and used a J-beta primer mix along with a sample-barcoded 5' primer. A template-switch 5' adaptor carrying 12 random nucleotides introduced a unique molecular identifier onto each TCR beta cDNA molecule. Each sample yielded at least 3 million CDR3-containing paired-end reads. First-strand cDNA synthesis was performed from all RNA using the Mint cDNA synthesis kit, with priming by a TRBC-specific oligonucleotide. Following uracil-DNA glycosylase treatment, a first 18-cycle PCR with universal primers M1SS and BC2_uni_R was performed on all cDNA. As for the authors' bioinformatics: For normalization, 1 million high-quality reads, each with a distinct molecular identifier, were randomly selected from each sample. Reads with shared molecular identifiers were discarded instead of being binned into consensus sequences. MiTCR, set to a Q25 quality threshold and the strictest error-elimination algorithm, was used for CDR3 identification, clonotype clustering and error correction. Lower-bound total TCR beta diversity was estimated with a nonparametric unseen species model using Euler transformation. TCRdb reran the public reads through fastp at Q25 and MiXCR, keeping productive beta chains. Identical CDR3 proteins give one entry, which carries the most common genes and DNA. These V and J calls derive from TCRdb rather than the authors' analysis. In this sample the table shows about 1.6 million distinct CDR3 sequences, roughly 32% of which occur a single time. The ten largest make up around 11% of the sample.

This receptor was obtained from a woman aged 30 to 39 in good health. Sequencing was carried out using blood.

The bases read TGCAGCGGTGGGGGGGACGCAGTTAGGGAGTTCTTC. Its product reads: CSGGGDAVREFF. The V and J segments used are TRBV29-1 and TRBJ2-1, with TRBD2 identical over 7 junction bases. Looking up the germline V gene yields CDR1 SQVTM and CDR2 ANQGSEA. V trim: 7 bases; J trim: 14 bases; unmatched bases: 14. There are 12 amino acids in the CDR3, from cysteine to phenylalanine inclusive. Just the 36-base CDR3 DNA is kept, in frame starting at base 1.